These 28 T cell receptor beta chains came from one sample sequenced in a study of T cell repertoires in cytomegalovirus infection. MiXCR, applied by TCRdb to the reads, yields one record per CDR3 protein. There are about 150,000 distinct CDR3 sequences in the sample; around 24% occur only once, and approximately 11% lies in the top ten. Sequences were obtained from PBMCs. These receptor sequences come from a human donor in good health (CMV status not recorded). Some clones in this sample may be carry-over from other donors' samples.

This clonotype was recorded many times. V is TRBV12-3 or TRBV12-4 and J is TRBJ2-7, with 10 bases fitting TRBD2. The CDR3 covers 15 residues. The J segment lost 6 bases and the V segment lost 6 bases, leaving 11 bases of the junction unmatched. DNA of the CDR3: TGTGCCAGCAGGACAGCGGGAGGGCCGTCGGGCGAGCAGTACTTC. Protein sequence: CASRTAGGPSGEQYF.

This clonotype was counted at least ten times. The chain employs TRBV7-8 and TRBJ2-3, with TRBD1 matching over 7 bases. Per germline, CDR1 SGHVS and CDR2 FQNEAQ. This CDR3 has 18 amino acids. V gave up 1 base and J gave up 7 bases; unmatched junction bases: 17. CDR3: CASSLGLTGDLLVYTQYF. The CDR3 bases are TGTGCCAGCAGCTTAGGACTCACAGGGGACCTCCTTGTTTATACGCAGTATTTT.

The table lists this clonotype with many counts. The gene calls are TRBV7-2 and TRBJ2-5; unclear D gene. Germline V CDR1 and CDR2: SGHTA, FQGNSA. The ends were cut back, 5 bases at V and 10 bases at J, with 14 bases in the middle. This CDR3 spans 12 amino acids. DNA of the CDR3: TGTGCCAGCAGCGCCACGGTTGTGAACCAGTACTTC. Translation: CASSATVVNQYF. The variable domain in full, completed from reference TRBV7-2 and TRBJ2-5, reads GAGVSQSPSNKVTEKGKDVELRCDPISGHTALYWYRQSLGQGLEFLIYFQGNSAPDKSGLPSDRFSAERTGGSVSTLTIQRTQQEDSAVYLCASSATVVNQYFGPGTRLLVL.

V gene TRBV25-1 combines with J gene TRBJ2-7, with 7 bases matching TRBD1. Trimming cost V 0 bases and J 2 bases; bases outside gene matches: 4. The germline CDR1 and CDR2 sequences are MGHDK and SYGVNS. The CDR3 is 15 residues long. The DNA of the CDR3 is TGTGCCAGCAGTGAATATCGACAGGGAGCCTACGAGCAGTACTTC. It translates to CASSEYRQGAYEQYF.

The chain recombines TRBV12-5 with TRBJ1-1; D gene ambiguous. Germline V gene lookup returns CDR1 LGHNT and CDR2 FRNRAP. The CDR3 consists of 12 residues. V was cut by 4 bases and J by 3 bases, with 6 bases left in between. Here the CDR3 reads CASGSDYTEAFF. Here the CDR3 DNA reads TGTGCTAGTGGTTCTGATTACACTGAAGCTTTCTTT.

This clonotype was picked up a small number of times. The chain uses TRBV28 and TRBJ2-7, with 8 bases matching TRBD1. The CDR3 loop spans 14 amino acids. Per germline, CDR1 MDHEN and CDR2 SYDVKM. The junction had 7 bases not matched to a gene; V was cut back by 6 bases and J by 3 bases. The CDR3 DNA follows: TGTGCCAGCAGCCTGACAGGGGCCGACTACGAGCAGTACTTC. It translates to CASSLTGADYEQYF.

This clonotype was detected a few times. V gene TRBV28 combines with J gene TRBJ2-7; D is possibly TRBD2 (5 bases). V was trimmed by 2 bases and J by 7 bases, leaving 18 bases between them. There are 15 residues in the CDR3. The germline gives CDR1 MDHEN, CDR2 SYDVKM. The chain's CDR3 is CASSLAGLANWEQYF. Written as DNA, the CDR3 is TGTGCCAGCAGTTTAGCGGGCCTCGCCAATTGGGAGCAGTACTTC.

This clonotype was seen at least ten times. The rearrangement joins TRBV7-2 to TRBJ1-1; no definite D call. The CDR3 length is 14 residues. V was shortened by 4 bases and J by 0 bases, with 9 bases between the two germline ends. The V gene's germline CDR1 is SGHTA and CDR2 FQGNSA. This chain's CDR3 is CASSSRRLNTEAFF. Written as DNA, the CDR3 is TGTGCCAGCAGCTCCAGAAGGTTGAACACTGAAGCTTTCTTT.

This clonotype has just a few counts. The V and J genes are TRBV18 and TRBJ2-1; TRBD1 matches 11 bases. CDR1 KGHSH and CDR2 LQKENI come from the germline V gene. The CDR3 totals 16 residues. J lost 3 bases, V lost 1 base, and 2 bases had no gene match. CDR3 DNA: TGTGCCAGCTCACCACGGGGGACAGGGGGCTACAATGAGCAGTTCTTC. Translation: CASSPRGTGGYNEQFF.

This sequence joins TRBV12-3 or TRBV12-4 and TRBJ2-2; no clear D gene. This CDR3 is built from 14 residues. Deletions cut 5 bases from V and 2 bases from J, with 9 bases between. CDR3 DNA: TGTGCCAGCAGTCCGGACGCCAACACCGGGGAGCTGTTTTTT. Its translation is CASSPDANTGELFF.

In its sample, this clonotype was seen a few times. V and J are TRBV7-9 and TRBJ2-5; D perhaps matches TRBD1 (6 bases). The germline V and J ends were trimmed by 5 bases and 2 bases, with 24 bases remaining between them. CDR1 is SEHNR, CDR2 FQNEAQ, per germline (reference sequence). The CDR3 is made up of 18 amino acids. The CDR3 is CASSPGTLGQGPQETQYF. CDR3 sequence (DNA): TGTGCCAGCAGCCCCGGAACTTTGGGGCAGGGGCCTCAAGAGACCCAGTACTTC.

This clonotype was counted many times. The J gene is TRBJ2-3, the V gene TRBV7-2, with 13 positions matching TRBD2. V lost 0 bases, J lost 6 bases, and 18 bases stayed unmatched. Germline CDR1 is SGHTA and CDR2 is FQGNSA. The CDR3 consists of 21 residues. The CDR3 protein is CASSLAFPGLAGNPRRDTQYF. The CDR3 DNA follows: TGTGCCAGCAGCTTAGCCTTTCCGGGACTAGCGGGGAACCCAAGGCGGGATACGCAGTATTTT.

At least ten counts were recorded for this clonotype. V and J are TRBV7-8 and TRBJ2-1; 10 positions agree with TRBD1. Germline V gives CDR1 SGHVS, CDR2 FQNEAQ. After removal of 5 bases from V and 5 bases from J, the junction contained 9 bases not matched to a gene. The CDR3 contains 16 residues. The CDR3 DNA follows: TGTGCCAGCAGCGCAGGGGGACAGGGGAGAAACAATGAGCAGTTCTTC. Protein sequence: CASSAGGQGRNNEQFF.

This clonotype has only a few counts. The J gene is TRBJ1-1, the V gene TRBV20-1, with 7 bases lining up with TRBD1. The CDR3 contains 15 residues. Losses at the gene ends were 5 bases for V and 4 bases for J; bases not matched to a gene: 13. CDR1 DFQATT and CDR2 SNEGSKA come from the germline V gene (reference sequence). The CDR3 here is CSALWTGPRSTEAFF. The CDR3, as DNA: TGCAGTGCTCTCTGGACAGGTCCCCGGAGCACTGAAGCTTTCTTT.

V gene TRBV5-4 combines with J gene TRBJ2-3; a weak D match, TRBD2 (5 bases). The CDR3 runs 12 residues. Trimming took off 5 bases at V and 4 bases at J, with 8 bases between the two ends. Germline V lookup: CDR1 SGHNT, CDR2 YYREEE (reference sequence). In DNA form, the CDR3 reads TGTGCCAGCAGTTTCGGGGCAGATACGCAGTATTTT. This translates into CASSFGADTQYF.

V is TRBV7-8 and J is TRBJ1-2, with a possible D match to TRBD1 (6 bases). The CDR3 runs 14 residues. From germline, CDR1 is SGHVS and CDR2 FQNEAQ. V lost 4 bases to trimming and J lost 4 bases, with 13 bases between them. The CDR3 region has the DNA TGTGCCAGCAGCTCCTCTGGACAGAGCTATGGCTACACCTTC. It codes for CASSSSGQSYGYTF. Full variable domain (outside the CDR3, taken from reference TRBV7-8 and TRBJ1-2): GAGVSQSPRYKVAKRGQDVALRCDPISGHVSLFWYQQALGQGPEFLTYFQNEAQLDKSGLPSDRFFAERPEGSVSTLKIQRTQQEDSAVYLCASSSSGQSYGYTFGSGTRLTVV.

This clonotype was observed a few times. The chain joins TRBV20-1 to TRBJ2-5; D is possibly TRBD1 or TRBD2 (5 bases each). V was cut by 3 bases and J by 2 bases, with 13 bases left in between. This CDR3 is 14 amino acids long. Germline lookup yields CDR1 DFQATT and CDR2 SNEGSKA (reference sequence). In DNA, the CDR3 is TGCAGTGCTAGCCCCGGGGCGGAACAAGAGACCCAGTACTTC. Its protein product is CSASPGAEQETQYF.

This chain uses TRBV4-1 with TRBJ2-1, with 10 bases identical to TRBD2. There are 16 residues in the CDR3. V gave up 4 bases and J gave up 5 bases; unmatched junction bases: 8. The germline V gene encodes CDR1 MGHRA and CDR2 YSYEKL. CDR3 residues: CASSLSLGLANNEQFF. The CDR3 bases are TGCGCCAGCAGCCTCTCCCTGGGACTAGCGAACAATGAGCAGTTCTTC.

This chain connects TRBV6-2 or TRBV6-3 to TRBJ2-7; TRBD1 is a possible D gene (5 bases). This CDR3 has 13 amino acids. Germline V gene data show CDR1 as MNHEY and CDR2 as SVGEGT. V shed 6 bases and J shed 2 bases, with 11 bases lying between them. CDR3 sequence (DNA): TGTGCCAGCAGGATCACAGGTACCTACGAGCAGTACTTC. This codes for CASRITGTYEQYF.

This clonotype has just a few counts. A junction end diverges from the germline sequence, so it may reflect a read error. For the CDR3, the DNA is TGCGCCAGCAGCGAAGATCGCGGACTAGCGGGGGGAGGAGGCACCGGGGAGCTGTTTTTT. This translates into CASSEDRGLAGGGGTGELFF. The V and J genes are TRBV4-1 and TRBJ2-2; 14 positions agree with TRBD2. Germline V gives CDR1 MGHRA, CDR2 YSYEKL. The CDR3 runs to 20 residues.

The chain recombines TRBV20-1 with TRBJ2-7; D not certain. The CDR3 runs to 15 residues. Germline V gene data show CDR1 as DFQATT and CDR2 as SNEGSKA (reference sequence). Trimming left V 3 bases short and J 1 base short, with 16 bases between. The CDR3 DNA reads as TGCAGTGCTAGTCGGTTAGTTGGTAGGTCCTACGAGCAGTACTTC. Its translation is CSASRLVGRSYEQYF.

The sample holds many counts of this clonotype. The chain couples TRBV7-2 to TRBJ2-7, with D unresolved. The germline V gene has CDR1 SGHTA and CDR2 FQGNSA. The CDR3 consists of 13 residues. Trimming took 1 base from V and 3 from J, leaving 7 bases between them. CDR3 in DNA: TGTGCCAGCAGCTTAGTTCCAGTCTACGAGCAGTACTTC. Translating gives CASSLVPVYEQYF.

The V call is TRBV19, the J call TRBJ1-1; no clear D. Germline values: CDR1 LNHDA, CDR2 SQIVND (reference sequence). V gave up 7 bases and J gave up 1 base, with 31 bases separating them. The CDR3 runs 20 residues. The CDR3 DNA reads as TGTGCCAGTAATAGATGGCTAGATGGCCTGGACGGAATATCGAACACTGAAGCTTTCTTT. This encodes CASNRWLDGLDGISNTEAFF. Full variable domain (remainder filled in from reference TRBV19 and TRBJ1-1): DGGITQSPKYLFRKEGQNVTLSCEQNLNHDAMYWYRQDPGQGLRLIYYSQIVNDFQKGDIAEGYSVSREKKESFPLTVTSAQKNPTAFYLCASNRWLDGLDGISNTEAFFGQGTRLTVV.

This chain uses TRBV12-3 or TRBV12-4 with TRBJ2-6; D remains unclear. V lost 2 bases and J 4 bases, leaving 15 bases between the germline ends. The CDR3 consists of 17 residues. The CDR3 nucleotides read TGTGCCAGCAGTTTAACTACCAAAACGGCCGGGGCCAACGTCCTGACTTTC. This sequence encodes CASSLTTKTAGANVLTF.

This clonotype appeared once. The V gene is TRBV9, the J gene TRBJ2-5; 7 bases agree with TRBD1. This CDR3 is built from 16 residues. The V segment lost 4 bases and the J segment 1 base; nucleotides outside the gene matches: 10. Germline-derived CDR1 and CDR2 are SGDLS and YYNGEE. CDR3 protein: CASSPRDRASQETQYF. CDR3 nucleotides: TGTGCCAGCAGCCCTCGAGACAGGGCTTCCCAAGAGACCCAGTACTTC.

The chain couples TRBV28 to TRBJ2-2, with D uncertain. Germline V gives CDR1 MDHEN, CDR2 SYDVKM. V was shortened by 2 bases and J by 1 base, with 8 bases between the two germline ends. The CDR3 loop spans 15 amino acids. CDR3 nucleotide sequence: TGTGCCAGCAGTTTAATCACGTTGAACACCGGGGAGCTGTTTTTT. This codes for CASSLITLNTGELFF.

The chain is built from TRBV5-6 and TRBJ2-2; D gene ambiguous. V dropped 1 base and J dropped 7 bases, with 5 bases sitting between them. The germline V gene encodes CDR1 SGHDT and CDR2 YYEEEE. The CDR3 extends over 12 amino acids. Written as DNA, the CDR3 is TGTGCCAGCAGCTTGACGGACGGGGAGCTGTTTTTT. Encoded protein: CASSLTDGELFF.

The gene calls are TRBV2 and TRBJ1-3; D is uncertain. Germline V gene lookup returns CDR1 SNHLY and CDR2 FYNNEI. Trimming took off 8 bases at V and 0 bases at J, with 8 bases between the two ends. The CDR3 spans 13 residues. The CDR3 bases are TGTGCCAGCCCTCAGCTCTCTGGAAACACCATATATTTT. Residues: CASPQLSGNTIYF.